This T cell receptor (beta chain) was identified in a study of T cell responses to AZD1222 COVID-19 vaccine. Sequencing used immunoSEQ multiplex PCR; TCRdb keeps in-frame clones, though not all of them. The sample carries 200,000 or so clones, 75% to 90% recorded once. CDR3 length equals 12 residues. Germline V lookup: CDR1 MNHNS, CDR2 SASEGT. V was shortened by 2 bases and J by 12 bases, with 11 bases between the two germline ends. The sequence came from an adult in good health. This chain uses TRBV6-1 with TRBJ1-5; D not certain. This specimen consisted of peripheral blood, obtained on day 0 of AZD1222 vaccination. The CDR3 reads CASSELRLGQHF. The CDR3 DNA is TGTGCCAGCAGTGAATTACGGCTCGGCCAGCATTTT.